This TCR beta chain was sequenced for a study of prognosis after radiotherapy for stage I lung cancer. On the study more broadly: The study recorded squamous cell carcinoma in roughly seven patients and adenocarcinoma in approximately 13. Therapy that ran concurrently with stereotactic body radiotherapy was given to no patient. The study recorded distant metastases in four patients (median around seven months) after radiotherapy and no significant progression in more than twelve.

Using two-round multiplex PCR, the authors amplified TCR beta CDR3 from genomic DNA. During first-round PCR, primers specific to each TRBV and TRBJ gene were used. TCRdb fed the multiplex PCR reads into MiXCR, producing one record per CDR3 protein. This sample yields about 11,000 distinct CDR3 sequences, of which 45% to 65% are seen a single time; more than 6.5% belongs to the top ten. Germline V gene sequence: CDR1 SGDLS, CDR2 YYNGEE. V was cut by 0 bases and J by 5 bases, with 11 bases left in between. This CDR3 comprises 14 residues. Many counts were recorded for this clonotype. Its antigen is undetermined. The study's findings and limits: The way patients used TRBV and TRBJ genes reportedly differed depending on whether they had metastases.

This clonotype was obtained from a donor aged 50 or older with non-small cell lung cancer. The sample was PBMCs, taken before or after stereotactic body radiation therapy (not recorded which). The chain recombines TRBV9 with TRBJ2-5, with D perhaps TRBD2 (5 bases). The CDR3 loop reads CASSVVAGAETQYF. CDR3 nucleotides: TGTGCCAGCAGCGTAGTGGCGGGTGCGGAGACCCAGTACTTC.